The sample holds one count of the clone carrying this T cell receptor beta chain. Its antigen remains unidentified. The data were taken from a study of T-cell memory formation after mild COVID-19. Study outcomes and limitations: Clones which contracted sat mainly in CM and EM if CD4+, and in EMRA if CD8+.

Constant-segment primers were used for 5'RACE, and the resulting TCR alpha and TCR beta cDNA libraries carried sample barcodes and UMIs. One entry per CDR3 protein, called by TCRdb with MiXCR from the 5' RACE reads. The sample lists roughly 160,000 distinct CDR3 sequences, more than 9% occurring once. Germline loops: CDR1 LNHDA, CDR2 SQIVND (reference sequence). This CDR3 comprises 14 residues. With 6 bases clipped from V and 9 bases from J, the junction kept 9 bases outside the gene matches. The chain links TRBV19 to TRBJ2-1, with 9 bases fitting TRBD1. This receptor was obtained from a man between 18 and 29 years old who had mild COVID-19 (a few samples of this study predate the infection). Cell type and time point are not known. The sample was PBMCs or a T cell subset sorted from them (not recorded which). CDR3 region: CASRSGTGFGEQFF. DNA of the CDR3: TGTGCCAGTAGATCCGGGACAGGGTTCGGTGAGCAGTTCTTC.